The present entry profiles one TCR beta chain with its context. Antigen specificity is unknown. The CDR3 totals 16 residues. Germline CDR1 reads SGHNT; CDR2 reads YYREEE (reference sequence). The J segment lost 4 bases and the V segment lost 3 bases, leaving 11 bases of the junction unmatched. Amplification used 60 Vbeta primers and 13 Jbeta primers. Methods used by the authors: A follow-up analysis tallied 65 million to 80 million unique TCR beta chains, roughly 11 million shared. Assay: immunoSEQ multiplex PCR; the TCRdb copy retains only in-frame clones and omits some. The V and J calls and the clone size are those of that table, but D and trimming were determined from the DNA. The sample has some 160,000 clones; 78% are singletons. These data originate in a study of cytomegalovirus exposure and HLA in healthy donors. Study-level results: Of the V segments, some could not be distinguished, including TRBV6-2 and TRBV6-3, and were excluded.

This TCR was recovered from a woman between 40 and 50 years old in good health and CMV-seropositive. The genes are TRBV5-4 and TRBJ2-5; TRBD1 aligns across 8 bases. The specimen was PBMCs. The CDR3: CASSSRDRRSGETQYF. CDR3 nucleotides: TGTGCCAGCAGCTCAAGGGACAGGAGGTCGGGAGAGACCCAGTACTTC.